This T cell receptor (beta chain) was recovered during a study of T cell responses to AZD1222 COVID-19 vaccine listed by TCRdb under 2021. Context from the whole study: Because spike-specific TCR depth and breadth did not differ between the two schedules, AZD1222 recipients who got a second dose at roughly 4 weeks were pooled with those who got a second dose at roughly 12 weeks. Trial participants were enrolled by age into subgroups of 18-55, 56-69 and 70-plus years, and around 150, 28 and 57 TCR-sequenced participants, respectively, were included in these subgroups. TCR sequencing covered over 230 trial participants: 200 to 220 given two doses of AZD1222 and approximately 26 given two doses of MenACWY control vaccine.

Per the publication, the time point label means: baseline before first vaccination. The vaccinee samples were drawn from two UK trials, COV001 and COV002, one of which was a single-blind randomized controlled phase 2/3 trial testing AZD1222 (ChAdOx1 nCoV-19) in healthy adults. Trial participant PBMC samples were collected at day 0 and day 28 after the second dose for TCRbeta chain sequencing. Overall results and qualifications from the work: Because no day 14 peak-response samples were available, the repertoires could be characterized only after the peak T cell response. The whole spike protein was spanned by vaccine-associated CD4 TCRs, and dominant responses were seen in regions 160-218 and 743-854. Most participants were white British and females outnumbered males, and the authors suggested that clonal diversity may have been underestimated. Reportedly, almost half of the unique spike-specific TCRs recognized epitopes lying outside the regions that are mutated in the B.1.351 and B.1.1.7 variants. After two AZD1222 doses, spike-specific TCR breadth and depth were significantly higher than at day 0 and than in MenACWY recipients. Conclusions about previously exposed vaccinees are limited because only 6 or 7 AZD1222 recipients were SARS-CoV-2 seropositive at baseline. The 56-69-year group was small, and its depth increase did not reach significance, likely because of low power.

Regarding this clone: Its antigen specificity is not known. Per-base qualities were not stored, and no clone one base away is much larger.

CDR3 length: 15 amino acids, cysteine to phenylalanine. Only CDR3 DNA remains: 45 bases, in frame from the first base. V is clipped by 3 bases and J by 0 bases, and the sequence between their germline boundaries is 9 bases long. As encoded in the germline V gene, CDR1 is SNHLY while CDR2 is FYNNEI. The CDR3 regions of human TCRbeta chains were analyzed by immunosequencing. As for the original processing: Repertoire TCRs were matched against a reference library of SARS-CoV-2-specific TCRs generated with the MIRA antigen-specificity platform. Breadth was defined as the fraction of unique TCRs that were SARS-CoV-2-associated. Depth was defined as the fraction of total T cells that were SARS-CoV-2-associated. Using the MIRA data, each spike-specific TCR was mapped to the spike region that the TCR reacts to and placed in a CD4 or CD8 class. Log10-transformed breadth and depth values were compared by one-way ANOVA with Sidak's multiple comparisons tests. TCRdb retrieved this table from immuneACCESS and kept in-frame rearrangements only. Not all clones are present; in checked studies, unresolved V genes account for under half, and no reason is known for the remainder. The V and J calls and clone size were taken over from that table, and D and trimming were inferred from the DNA. The sample data list 130,000 or so clones, and roughly 93% of these were observed just once. 2.5% to 4% of the sample goes to the ten largest clones.

This sample comprised peripheral blood, obtained on day 0 of AZD1222 vaccination. The sequence was obtained from an adult in good health. The rearrangement joined TRBV2 to TRBJ2-1, with the D gene too uncertain to name. In nucleotide form, the sequence is TGTGCCAGCAGTGAGATGGAGAGCTCCTACAATGAGCAGTTCTTC. This encodes CASSEMESSYNEQFF.